This entry lists 4 T cell receptor beta chains sequenced from one sample in a study of blood T cell repertoires in COVID-19 (TCRdb year 2020). Libraries were prepared through the immunoSEQ multiplex PCR assay. TCRdb provides this immuneACCESS table in a form limited to in-frame rearrangements. Some clones are lacking; in checked studies, under half of them reflect an unresolved V gene, and why the rest are absent is not known. The sample table lists 210,000 or so clones, around nine tenths of them with a count of one. The leading ten clones occupy roughly 10% of the sample. Sequencing was done on a sample of PBMCs or T cells enriched from blood (not recorded which). The receptors derive from a man aged 25 to 40 who had recovered from COVID-19.

This sequence joins TRBV30 and TRBJ2-3, with 8 bases aligning to TRBD2. The CDR3 has 14 residues. Trimming removed 2 bases from V and 3 bases from J; junction bases left unmatched: 4. The germline V gene has CDR1 GTSNPN and CDR2 SVGIG (reference sequence). The CDR3 region has the DNA TGTGCCTGGAGTCTCGCGGGAGGTACAGATACGCAGTATTTT. Protein: CAWSLAGGTDTQYF.

The chain carries TRBV18 and TRBJ1-6, with D possibly TRBD1 on 5 matching bases. CDR1 is KGHSH, CDR2 LQKENI, per germline. The CDR3 is 15 amino acids. The ends were cut back, 6 bases at V and 0 bases at J, with 9 bases in the middle. The CDR3 loop is CASSRDSSYNSPLHF. CDR3 nucleotides: TGTGCCAGCTCCCGTGACAGCTCCTATAATTCACCCCTCCACTTT. Supplemented by reference TRBV18 and TRBJ1-6, the full variable domain reads NAGVMQNPRHLVRRRGQEARLRCSPMKGHSHVYWYRQLPEEGLKFMVYLQKENIIDESGMPKERFSAEFPKEGPSILRIQQVVRGDSAAYFCASSRDSSYNSPLHFGNGTRLTVT.

CDR3 coding DNA: TGTGCCAACGGACTAGCGCGACACAATGAGCAGTTCTTC. Translating gives CANGLARHNEQFF. The chain joins TRBV2 to TRBJ2-1, with 9 bases aligning to TRBD2. This CDR3 contains 13 residues. Germline V gives CDR1 SNHLY, CDR2 FYNNEI. V trimming: 10 bases; J trimming: 5 bases; junction bases outside the gene matches: 6.

The V gene is TRBV27, the J gene TRBJ1-1; possible D gene TRBD1, 6 bases. Trimming took 3 bases from V and 10 from J, leaving 18 bases between them. This CDR3 has 14 residues. From germline, CDR1 is MNHEY and CDR2 SMNVEV (reference sequence). CDR3 residues: CASSFVGGVGLAFF. The CDR3 DNA is TGTGCCAGCAGTTTTGTAGGGGGTGTCGGTTTAGCTTTCTTT.